Below, 21 T cell receptor beta chains from the same sample are listed, as sequenced in a study of long-term antiretroviral therapy in people with HIV. immunoSEQ v3.0 was run at survey level. Repertoires were generated with immunoSEQ multiplex PCR, while TCRdb's copy carries only in-frame clones and drops some. The sample carries about 24,000 clones, 81% recorded once. The sequences come from unsorted PBMCs, collected at the start of antiretroviral therapy, before treatment. Receptor source: a woman between 18 and 30 years old with HIV.

The rearrangement joins TRBV30 to TRBJ1-4, with D unclear. V lost 4 bases to trimming and J lost 0 bases, with 12 bases between them. This CDR3 region has 15 residues. Germline V gene data show CDR1 as GTSNPN and CDR2 as SVGIG (reference sequence). CDR3 sequence: CAWTLPATTNEKLFF. As DNA, the CDR3 is TGTGCCTGGACCCTTCCCGCTACAACTAATGAAAAACTGTTTTTT. Complete variable domain (other parts from reference TRBV30 and TRBJ1-4): SQTIHQWPATLVQPVGSPLSLECTVEGTSNPNLYWYRQAAGRGLQLLFYSVGIGQISSEVPQNLSASRPQDRQFILSSKKLLLSDSGFYLCAWTLPATTNEKLFFGSGTQLSVL.

V is TRBV29-1 and J is TRBJ1-2; TRBD1 might be the D (5 bases). Germline CDR1 is SQVTM and CDR2 is ANQGSEA. The CDR3 has 12 residues. V was cut by 3 bases and J by 2 bases, with 7 bases left in between. CDR3 region: CSVDAGNYGYTF. CDR3 nucleotide sequence: TGCAGCGTTGATGCAGGGAACTATGGCTACACCTTC.

In this sample, this clone turned up once. A junction end diverges from the germline sequence, so it may reflect a read error. V gene TRBV18 combines with J gene TRBJ1-1; tentative D call: TRBD1 (6 bases). Germline CDR1 KGHSH, CDR2 LQKENI. The CDR3 runs 14 residues. The CDR3 sequence: CASSPQGRHTEAFF. CDR3 bases: TGTGCCAGCTCGCCACAGGGAAGACACACTGAAGCTTTCTTT.

The chain uses TRBV18 and TRBJ2-1; D is undetermined. The length of the CDR3 is 15 residues. The V and J ends lost 3 bases and 4 bases respectively, with 13 bases between them. CDR1 KGHSH and CDR2 LQKENI come from the germline V gene. The CDR3 spells CASSPYQDLYNEQFF. For the CDR3, the DNA is TGTGCCAGCTCACCCTACCAGGACCTGTACAATGAGCAGTTCTTC.

The chain couples TRBV15 to TRBJ1-3; TRBD1 matches at 10 bases. The CDR3 is made up of 16 amino acids. J gave up 4 bases and V 3 bases, and 6 bases lay outside the gene matches. Germline V CDR1 and CDR2: LNHNV, YYDKDF (reference sequence). The DNA for the CDR3 is TGTGCCACCAGCAGGCGACAGGGGGCATGGGGAAACACCATATATTTT. This sequence encodes CATSRRQGAWGNTIYF.

This chain connects TRBV6-1 to TRBJ1-5; D is possibly TRBD1 (6 bases). Germline V lookup: CDR1 MNHNS, CDR2 SASEGT. The CDR3 covers 15 residues. Trimming removed 4 bases from V and 4 bases from J, with 14 bases in between. The CDR3 loop reads CASSVGQSQNQPQHF. The CDR3 DNA reads as TGTGCCAGCAGTGTCGGACAGAGCCAAAATCAGCCCCAGCATTTT.

V and J are TRBV6-1 and TRBJ1-2; tentative D call: TRBD1 (5 bases). This CDR3 is 15 amino acids long. With 8 bases removed from V and 5 bases from J, the gap between germline ends came to 21 bases. Germline CDR1 is MNHNS and CDR2 is SASEGT. The CDR3 region is CASASGTSPEYGYTF. CDR3 DNA sequence: TGTGCCAGCGCGTCAGGGACCAGTCCTGAGTATGGCTACACCTTC.

The rearrangement joins TRBV5-6 to TRBJ1-5; 11 bases match TRBD1. The V and J ends lost 7 bases and 4 bases, in that order; junction bases with no gene match: 1. The CDR3 has 13 residues. Germline V CDR1 and CDR2: SGHDT, YYEEEE. DNA of the CDR3: TGTGCCAGCGGGACAGGGGGGAATCAGCCCCAGCATTTT. This sequence encodes CASGTGGNQPQHF.

V gene TRBV2 combines with J gene TRBJ2-5; D perhaps matches TRBD1 (5 bases). CDR1 SNHLY and CDR2 FYNNEI come from the germline V gene. This CDR3 region has 13 residues. V gave up 7 bases and J gave up 0 bases, with 9 bases separating them. The DNA of the CDR3 is TGTGCCAGCAATAAGGGGTACCAAGAGACCCAGTACTTC. Translation: CASNKGYQETQYF.

J is TRBJ2-7 and V is TRBV2; 7 positions agree with TRBD1. CDR3 length: 16 amino acids. J was trimmed by 0 bases and V by 6 bases; bases with no gene match: 11. Germline CDR1 is SNHLY and CDR2 is FYNNEI. DNA for the CDR3: TGTGCCAGCAGCGAACCGACAGGGAGAAGCTCCTACGAGCAGTACTTC. It is translated as CASSEPTGRSSYEQYF.

This clone was picked up a small number of times. Other DNA sequences of this sample code for an identical CDR3. The chain has TRBV30 and TRBJ1-2; D remains ambiguous. This CDR3 is built from 13 residues. Germline-derived CDR1 and CDR2 are GTSNPN and SVGIG (reference sequence). The V gene lost 0 bases and the J gene lost 2 bases, with 7 bases spanning the gap. The CDR3 loop is CAWSVSLNYGYTF. In nucleotides, the CDR3 is TGTGCCTGGAGTGTAAGTCTAAACTATGGCTACACCTTC.

This clone was seen once. The rearrangement links TRBV19 to TRBJ2-7; the D gene is possibly TRBD1 (6 bases). The CDR3 contains 12 residues. The ends were cut back, 6 bases at V and 6 bases at J, with 12 bases in the middle. Looked up from germline, CDR1 is LNHDA and CDR2 is SQIVND (reference sequence). CDR3 nucleotide sequence: TGTGCCAGTAGGAACCAGGGGTTCGAGCAGTACTTC. Translating it yields CASRNQGFEQYF.

The rearrangement uses TRBV14 and TRBJ2-7, with 10 bases fitting TRBD2. With 5 bases clipped from V and 0 bases from J, the junction kept 4 bases outside the gene matches. The CDR3 contains 15 residues. CDR1 and CDR2 (germline): SGHDN, FVKESK. CDR3 region: CASSFRTSGSYEQYF. CDR3 nucleotides: TGTGCCAGCAGCTTCCGGACTAGCGGCTCCTACGAGCAGTACTTC.

For the CDR3, the DNA is TGTGCCTGGGGGAGCACAGATACGCAGTATTTT. This codes for CAWGSTDTQYF. This rearrangement joins TRBV30 to TRBJ2-3; no firm D call. Looked up from germline, CDR1 is GTSNPN and CDR2 is SVGIG (reference sequence). The CDR3 is 11 residues long. V lost 5 bases and J lost 0, with 3 bases in between.

V usage is TRBV5-1 and J usage is TRBJ1-3, with unresolved D. Germline V gene sequence: CDR1 SGHRS, CDR2 YFSETQ. The CDR3 runs 15 residues. The V gene lost 5 bases and the J gene lost 4 bases, with 16 bases spanning the gap. This chain's CDR3 is CASSPVPDLGNTIYF. The CDR3 region has the DNA TGCGCCAGCAGTCCAGTACCGGACCTCGGAAACACCATATATTTT.

The chain links TRBV6-6 to TRBJ2-1, with 7 bases aligning to TRBD1. Per the germline V gene, CDR1 is MNHNY and CDR2 is SVGAGI (reference sequence). The V segment lost 6 bases and the J segment 4 bases; nucleotides outside the gene matches: 12. The CDR3 sequence is 16 residues long. CDR3 in amino acids: CASSHPFRGSYNEQFF. For the CDR3, the DNA is TGTGCCAGCAGCCACCCCTTCAGGGGGTCATACAATGAGCAGTTCTTC.

This clone was recorded once. The chain recombines TRBV2 with TRBJ1-4; TRBD1 might be the D (5 bases). Germline CDR1 reads SNHLY; CDR2 reads FYNNEI. Between the trimmed V and J ends, which lost 0 bases and 7 bases, there was a span of 15 bases. There are 16 residues in the CDR3. The CDR3: CASSEARQGQTEKLFF. CDR3 bases: TGTGCCAGCAGTGAAGCCCGCCAGGGCCAGACTGAAAAACTGTTTTTT.

DNA of the CDR3: TGTGCCAGCAGCTTGAACTCAGGAGGGAATTCACCCCTCCACTTT. As protein: CASSLNSGGNSPLHF. The J gene is TRBJ1-6, the V gene TRBV5-6, with D hard to call. The CDR3 is 15 residues long. Germline V gives CDR1 SGHDT, CDR2 YYEEEE. The V gene lost 1 base and the J gene lost 7 bases, with 12 bases spanning the gap.

This chain uses TRBV9 with TRBJ2-7; D ambiguous. In germline, CDR1 is SGDLS, CDR2 YYNGEE. The V end was cut by 4 bases, the J end by 0 bases, with 14 bases between. The CDR3 is 15 residues long. The CDR3 here is CASSYKPNLSYEQYF. CDR3 DNA sequence: TGTGCCAGCAGCTACAAGCCCAACCTCTCCTACGAGCAGTACTTC.

The V call is TRBV18, the J call TRBJ2-7; D ambiguous. Trimming removed 4 bases at V and 4 bases at J, with 17 bases between. The CDR3 covers 15 residues. Germline V gene lookup returns CDR1 KGHSH and CDR2 LQKENI. In DNA form, the CDR3 reads TGTGCCAGCTCACTTTATCCCGGTTCCCCATACGAGCAGTACTTC. It translates to CASSLYPGSPYEQYF.

V gene TRBV2 combines with J gene TRBJ2-2; D unclear. The germline V gene encodes CDR1 SNHLY and CDR2 FYNNEI. V was shortened by 3 bases and J by 1 base, with 9 bases between the two germline ends. CDR3 length: 15 residues. CDR3 sequence: CASSDFKMNTGELFF. The CDR3 region has the DNA TGTGCCAGCAGTGATTTTAAGATGAACACCGGGGAGCTGTTTTTT.